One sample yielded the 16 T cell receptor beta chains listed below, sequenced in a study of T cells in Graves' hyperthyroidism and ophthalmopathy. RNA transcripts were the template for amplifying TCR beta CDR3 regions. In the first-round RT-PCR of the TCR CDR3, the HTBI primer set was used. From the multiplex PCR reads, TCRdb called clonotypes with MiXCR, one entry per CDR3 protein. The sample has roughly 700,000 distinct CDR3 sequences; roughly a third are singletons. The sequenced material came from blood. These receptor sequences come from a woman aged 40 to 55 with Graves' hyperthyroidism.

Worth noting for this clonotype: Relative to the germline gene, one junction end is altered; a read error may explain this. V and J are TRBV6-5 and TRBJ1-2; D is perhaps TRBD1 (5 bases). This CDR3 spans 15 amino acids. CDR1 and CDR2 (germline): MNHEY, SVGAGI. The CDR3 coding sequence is TGTGCCATCAGTTACTCCGGCAAGGGGAACTATGGCTACACCTTC. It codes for CAISYSGKGNYGYTF.

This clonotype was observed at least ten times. CDR3 nucleotides: TGTGCCAGCAGCGCCTTGCCCTTGCTATTAGACAGCTCCTACGAGCAGTACTTC. This encodes CASSALPLLLDSSYEQYF. The chain employs TRBV25-1 and TRBJ2-7; maybe TRBD1 (5 bases). Germline loops: CDR1 MGHDK, CDR2 SYGVNS. The CDR3 length is 18 residues. Trimming took 6 bases from V and 0 from J, leaving 24 bases between them.

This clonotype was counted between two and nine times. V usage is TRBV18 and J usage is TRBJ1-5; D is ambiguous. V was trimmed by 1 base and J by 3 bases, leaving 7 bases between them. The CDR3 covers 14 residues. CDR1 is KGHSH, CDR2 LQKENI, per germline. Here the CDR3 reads CASSPRRDNQPQHF. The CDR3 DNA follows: TGTGCCAGCTCACCACGAAGAGACAATCAGCCCCAGCATTTT.

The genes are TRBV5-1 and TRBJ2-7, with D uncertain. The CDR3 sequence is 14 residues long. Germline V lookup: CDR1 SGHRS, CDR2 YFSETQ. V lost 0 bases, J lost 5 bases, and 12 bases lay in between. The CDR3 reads CASSLGWGAHEQYF. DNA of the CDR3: TGCGCCAGCAGCTTGGGTTGGGGTGCCCACGAGCAGTACTTC.

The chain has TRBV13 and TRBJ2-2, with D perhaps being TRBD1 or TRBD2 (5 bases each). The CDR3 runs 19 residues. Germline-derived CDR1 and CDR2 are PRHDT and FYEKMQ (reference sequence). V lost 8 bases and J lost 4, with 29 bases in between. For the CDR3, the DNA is TGTGCCAGCCAGAGACGGCTAAGGACCAGGCAGAGGGGCACCGGGGAGCTGTTTTTT. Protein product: CASQRRLRTRQRGTGELFF.

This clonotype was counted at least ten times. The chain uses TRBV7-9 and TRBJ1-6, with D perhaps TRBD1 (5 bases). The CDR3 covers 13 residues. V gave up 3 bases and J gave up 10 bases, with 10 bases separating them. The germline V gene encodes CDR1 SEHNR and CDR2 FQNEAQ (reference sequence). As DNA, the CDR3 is TGTGCCAGCAGCTTGCAGGGCTTCTCACCCCTCCACTTT. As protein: CASSLQGFSPLHF.

The CDR3 nucleotides are TGTGCCAGCAGTTTAGAGGGACAGTTCCAAGAGACCCAGTACTTC. Its translation: CASSLEGQFQETQYF. The chain links TRBV12-3 or TRBV12-4 to TRBJ2-5, with 7 bases matching TRBD1. The trim removed 1 base at V and 1 base at J, leaving 3 bases unmatched. The CDR3 consists of 15 residues.

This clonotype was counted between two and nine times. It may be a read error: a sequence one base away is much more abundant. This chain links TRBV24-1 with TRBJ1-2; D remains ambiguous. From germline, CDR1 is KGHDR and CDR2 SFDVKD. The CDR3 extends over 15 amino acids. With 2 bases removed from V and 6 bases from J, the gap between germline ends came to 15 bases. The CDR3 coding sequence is TGTGCCACCAGTGATTCGATTAGGGAGAGGGATGGCTACACCTTC. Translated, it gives CATSDSIRERDGYTF.

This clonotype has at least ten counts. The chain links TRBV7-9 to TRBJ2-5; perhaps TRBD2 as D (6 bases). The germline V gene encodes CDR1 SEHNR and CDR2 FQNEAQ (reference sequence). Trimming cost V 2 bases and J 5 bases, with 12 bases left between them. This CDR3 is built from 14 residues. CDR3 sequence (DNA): TGTGCCAGCAGCTTAATGACTAGGAGTGAGACCCAGTACTTC. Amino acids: CASSLMTRSETQYF.

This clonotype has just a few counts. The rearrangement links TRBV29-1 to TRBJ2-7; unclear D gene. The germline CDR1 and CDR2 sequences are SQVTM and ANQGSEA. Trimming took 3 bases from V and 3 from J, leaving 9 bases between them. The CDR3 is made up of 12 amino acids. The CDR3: CSVEGHSYEQYF. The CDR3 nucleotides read TGCAGCGTTGAGGGCCACAGCTACGAGCAGTACTTC.

CDR3 DNA: TGTGCCAGCGCCCTGGGAGAGGAGCAGTACTTC. It encodes CASALGEEQYF. This sequence joins TRBV7-8 and TRBJ2-7; possible D gene TRBD2, 5 bases. CDR3 length equals 11 residues. V was trimmed by 8 bases and J by 7 bases, leaving 12 bases between them. The V gene's germline CDR1 is SGHVS and CDR2 FQNEAQ.

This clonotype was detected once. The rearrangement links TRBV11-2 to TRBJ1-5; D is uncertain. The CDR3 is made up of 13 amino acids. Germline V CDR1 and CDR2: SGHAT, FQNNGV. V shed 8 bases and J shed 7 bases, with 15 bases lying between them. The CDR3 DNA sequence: TGTGCCAGCGGCTCATTACTCGGGCAGCCCCAGCATTTT. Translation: CASGSLLGQPQHF.

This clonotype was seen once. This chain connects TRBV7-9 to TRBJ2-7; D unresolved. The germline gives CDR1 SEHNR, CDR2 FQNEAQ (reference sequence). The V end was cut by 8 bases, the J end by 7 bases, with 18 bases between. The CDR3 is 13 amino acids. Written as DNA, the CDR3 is TGTGCCAGCTCACCACCGGTGGACGGGGAGCAGTACTTC. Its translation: CASSPPVDGEQYF.

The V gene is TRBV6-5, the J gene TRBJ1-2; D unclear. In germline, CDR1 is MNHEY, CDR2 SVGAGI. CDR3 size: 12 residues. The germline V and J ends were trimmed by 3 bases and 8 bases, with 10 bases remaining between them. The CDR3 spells CASSYWEGGYTF. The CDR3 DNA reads TGTGCCAGCAGTTATTGGGAGGGAGGCTACACCTTC.

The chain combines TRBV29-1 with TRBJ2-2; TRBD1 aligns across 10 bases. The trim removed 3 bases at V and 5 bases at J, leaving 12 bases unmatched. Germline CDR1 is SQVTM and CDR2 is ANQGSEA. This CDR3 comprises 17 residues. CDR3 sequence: CSVEERAGTGATGELFF. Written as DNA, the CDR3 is TGCAGCGTTGAGGAGCGGGCAGGGACAGGGGCAACCGGGGAGCTGTTTTTT.

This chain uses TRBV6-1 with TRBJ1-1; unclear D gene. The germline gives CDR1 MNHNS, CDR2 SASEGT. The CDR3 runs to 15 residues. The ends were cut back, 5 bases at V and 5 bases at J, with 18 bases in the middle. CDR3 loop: CASSIMGTSGTEAFF. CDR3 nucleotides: TGTGCCAGCAGTATTATGGGAACATCCGGTACTGAAGCTTTCTTT.